The text below deals with one T cell receptor (beta chain). Its specificity is unknown. Germline CDR1 and CDR2: MNHEY and SMNVEV (reference sequence). The V end lost 1 base, the J end lost 4 bases, and 5 bases lay between the germline ends. The CDR3 has 13 amino acids. The sample is drawn from a study of shared clonotypes between healthy human individuals. The table came from immunoSEQ multiplex PCR; TCRdb's copy has only in-frame clones and leaves some out. The sample lists about a million clones, about 72% occurring once. Study results and caveats: Memory subsets had estimated richness that was generally smaller than that of naive subsets.

The genes are TRBV27 and TRBJ1-5; D not certain. This TCR was recovered from a young man in good health. Some clones in this sample may be carry-over from other donors' samples. Sequenced: memory CD4+ T cells from PBMCs. Subset meaning: CD45RA-negative fraction. The CDR3 region has the DNA TGTGCCAGCAGTTTATTCCGGAATCAGCCCCAGCATTTT. Protein product: CASSLFRNQPQHF.